This TCR beta chain was observed in a study of blood T cell repertoires in COVID-19. Study-level information: Samples representing acute and convalescent COVID-19 were sourced from the United States, Italy and Spain. PBMCs, B-cell-depleted T cells, or T cells provided the cDNA or gDNA that made up the material.

Seattle patients were enrolled while actively infected and followed longitudinally. V was clipped by 6 bases and J by 1 base; unmatched bases: 4. This CDR3 is built from 14 residues. From germline, CDR1 is MDHEN and CDR2 SYDVKM. As originally analysed: Reference gene primer amplification gave estimated nucleated cell counts. The repertoire was sequenced with immunoSEQ multiplex PCR; TCRdb's copy has only in-frame clones and lacks some. Clone size and the V and J calls come from that table; the DNA yielded D and trimming. The sample lists approximately 300,000 clones, over 85% occurring once. The chain carries TRBV28 and TRBJ2-5; 8 nucleotides match TRBD2. Source material: peripheral blood. This TCR was recovered from a young woman with COVID-19, enrolled during active disease. CDR3 protein: CASRLAGSQETQYF. The CDR3 DNA is TGTGCCAGCAGGTTAGCGGGGTCCCAAGAGACCCAGTACTTC.